The rows below give T cell receptor beta chains drawn from one sample of a study of T cells in localized non-small cell lung cancer. This table comes from immunoSEQ multiplex PCR, and its TCRdb copy is limited to in-frame clones, with some not included. The profile shows roughly 24,000 clones, about 85% of them singletons. The specimen comprised peripheral blood, sampled before any cancer treatment. The receptors derive from a man aged 35 to 70 with stage III squamous cell lung carcinoma. The CDR3 runs from the conserved cysteine through the conserved F or W. Fields, in order: D gene, J gene, V gene, clone size, CDR3 DNA, CDR3 protein. D genes are given only for firm matches. The size entry is marked missing in some rows and otherwise reads once, few, many or a size class.

TRBD2 | TRBJ2-5 | TRBV19 | NA | TGTGCCAGTAGGGGGACTAGCAAAGAGACCCAGTACTTC | CASRGTSKETQYF
NA | TRBJ1-3 | TRBV14 | NA | TGTGCCAGCAGCCACCGGGCAACTGCAAACACCATATATTTT | CASSHRATANTIYF
TRBD2 | TRBJ2-3 | TRBV5-1 | NA | TGCGCCAGCAGCTTAGCGGGGAGCACAGATACGCAGTATTTT | CASSLAGSTDTQYF
NA | TRBJ1-5 | TRBV6-4 | NA | TGTGCCAGCAGTACAGGGACTAATCAGCCCCAGCATTTT | CASSTGTNQPQHF
NA | TRBJ1-2 | TRBV28 | NA | TGTGCCAGCCTGGGGGGAGCTAACTATGGCTACACCTTC | CASLGGANYGYTF
NA | TRBJ2-7 | TRBV28 | NA | TGTGCCAGCAGGACCTTGGGGGGGCTAGATGTTCGCGAGCAGTACTTC | CASRTLGGLDVREQYF
TRBD1 | TRBJ2-7 | TRBV28 | NA | TGTGCCAGTTCCGGGACAGGGGCCTACGAGCAGTACTTC | CASSGTGAYEQYF
TRBD1 | TRBJ2-1 | TRBV6-1 | once | TGTGCCAGCAGTGAAGCGGGGAGGGACAGGGCGGTCTTC | CASSEAGRDRAVF
NA | TRBJ2-7 | TRBV19 | NA | TGTGCCAGCAGTATAACGGACGGAGCCTACGAGCAGTACTTC | CASSITDGAYEQYF
NA | TRBJ2-5 | TRBV11-2 | NA | TGTGCCAGCAGCTTAAGGGTCTCAAAGGCGGAGACCCAGTACTTC | CASSLRVSKAETQYF
NA | TRBJ2-5 | TRBV6-1 | NA | TGTGCCAGCAGGACTGACAGGGCGGGGGAGACCCAGTACTTC | CASRTDRAGETQYF
NA | TRBJ2-1 | TRBV6-4 | few | TGTGCCAGCAGTGACAGGCCCAACAATGAGCAGTTCTTC | CASSDRPNNEQFF
TRBD2 | TRBJ2-6 | TRBV4-1 | NA | TGCGCCAGCAGCCACCTAGGACTAGCGGGGGGATTTAGCTCTGGGGCCAACGTCCTGACTTTC | CASSHLGLAGGFSSGANVLTF
NA | TRBJ2-5 | TRBV7-8 | NA | TGTGCCAGCAGCCGGATACAAGAGACCCAGTACTTC | CASSRIQETQYF
NA | TRBJ2-3 | TRBV7-9 | NA | TGTGCCAGCAGCTGGGGGAGCGGGGATACGCAGTATTTT | CASSWGSGDTQYF
TRBD1 | TRBJ1-1 | TRBV5-8 | NA | TGTGCCAGTATAGGGCAGGGGGCGTCTGAAGCTTTCTTT | CASIGQGASEAFF
NA | TRBJ1-1 | TRBV6-6 | NA | TGTGCCAGCAGTTCCGGGACGGTGAACACTGAAGCTTTCTTT | CASSSGTVNTEAFF
NA | TRBJ2-7 | TRBV2 | NA | TGTGCCAGCAGTGAACGGCAAGTGACCACCTACGAGCAGTACTTC | CASSERQVTTYEQYF
NA | TRBJ2-7 | TRBV18 | once | TGTGCCAGCTCTACAGGGAAGGGAGCCTACGAGCAGTACTTC | CASSTGKGAYEQYF
NA | TRBJ1-2 | TRBV10-2 | NA | TGCGCCAGCAGTGCCCGGGGAGGTGGCTACACCTTC | CASSARGGGYTF
NA | TRBJ1-3 | TRBV7-2 | NA | TGTGCCAGCAGCCAGGGTCGGCAAAACACCATATATTTT | CASSQGRQNTIYF
NA | TRBJ1-5 | TRBV18 | few | TGTGCCAGCTCAAGGGTTCACGGTAATCAGCCCCAGCATTTT | CASSRVHGNQPQHF